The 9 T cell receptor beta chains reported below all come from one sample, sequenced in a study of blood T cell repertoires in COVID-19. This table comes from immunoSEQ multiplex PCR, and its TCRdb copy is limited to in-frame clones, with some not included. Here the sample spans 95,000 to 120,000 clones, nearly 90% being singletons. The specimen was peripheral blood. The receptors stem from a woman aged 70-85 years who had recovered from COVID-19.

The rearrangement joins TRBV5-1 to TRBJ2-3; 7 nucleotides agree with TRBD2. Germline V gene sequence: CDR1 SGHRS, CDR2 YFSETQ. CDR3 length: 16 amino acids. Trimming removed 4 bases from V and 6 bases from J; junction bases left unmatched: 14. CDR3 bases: TGCGCCAGCAGCCTCCTGCAGGGAGGGGCGGGGGATACGCAGTATTTT. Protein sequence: CASSLLQGGAGDTQYF.

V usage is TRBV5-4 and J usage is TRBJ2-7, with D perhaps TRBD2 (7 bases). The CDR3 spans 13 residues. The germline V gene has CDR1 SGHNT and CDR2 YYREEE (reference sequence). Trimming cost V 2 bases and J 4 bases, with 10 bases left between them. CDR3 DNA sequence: TGTGCCAGCAGCTTCCGGGGGGCATACGAGCAGTACTTC. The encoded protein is CASSFRGAYEQYF.

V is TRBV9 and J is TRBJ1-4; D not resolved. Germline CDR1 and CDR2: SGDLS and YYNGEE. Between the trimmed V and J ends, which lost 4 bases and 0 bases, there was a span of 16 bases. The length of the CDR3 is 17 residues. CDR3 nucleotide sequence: TGTGCCAGCAGCCCTGAACCTCAGGTGGCAACTAATGAAAAACTGTTTTTT. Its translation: CASSPEPQVATNEKLFF.

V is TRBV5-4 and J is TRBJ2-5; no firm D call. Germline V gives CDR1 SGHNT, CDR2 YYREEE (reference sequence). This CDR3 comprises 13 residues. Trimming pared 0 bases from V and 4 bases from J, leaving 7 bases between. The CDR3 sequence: CASSLGQRETQYF. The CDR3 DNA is TGTGCCAGCAGCTTGGGCCAGCGAGAGACCCAGTACTTC.

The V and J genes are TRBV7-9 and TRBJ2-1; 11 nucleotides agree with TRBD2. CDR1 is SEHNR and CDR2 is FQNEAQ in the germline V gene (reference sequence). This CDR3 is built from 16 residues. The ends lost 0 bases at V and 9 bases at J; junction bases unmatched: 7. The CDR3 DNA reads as TGTGCCAGCAGCTTAGCGTTAACTAGCGGGAGAATTGAGCAGTTCTTC. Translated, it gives CASSLALTSGRIEQFF.

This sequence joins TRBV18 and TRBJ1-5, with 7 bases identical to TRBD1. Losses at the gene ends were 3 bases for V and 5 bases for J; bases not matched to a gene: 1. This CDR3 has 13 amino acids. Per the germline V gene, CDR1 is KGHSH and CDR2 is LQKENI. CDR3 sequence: CASSPTGDQPQHF. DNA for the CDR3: TGTGCCAGCTCACCCACAGGGGATCAGCCCCAGCATTTT. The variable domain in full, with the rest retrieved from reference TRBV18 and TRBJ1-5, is NAGVMQNPRHLVRRRGQEARLRCSPMKGHSHVYWYRQLPEEGLKFMVYLQKENIIDESGMPKERFSAEFPKEGPSILRIQQVVRGDSAAYFCASSPTGDQPQHFGDGTRLSIL.

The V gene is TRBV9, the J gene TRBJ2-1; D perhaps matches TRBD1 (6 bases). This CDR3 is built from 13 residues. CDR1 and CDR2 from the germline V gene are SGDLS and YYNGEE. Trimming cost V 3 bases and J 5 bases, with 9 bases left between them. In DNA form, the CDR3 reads TGTGCCAGCAGCGACAGGGCCCACAATGAGCAGTTCTTC. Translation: CASSDRAHNEQFF. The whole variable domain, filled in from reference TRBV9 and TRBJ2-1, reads DSGVTQTPKHLITATGQRVTLRCSPRSGDLSVYWYQQSLDQGLQFLIQYYNGEERAKGNILERFSAQQFPDLHSELNLSSLELGDSALYFCASSDRAHNEQFFGPGTRLTVL.

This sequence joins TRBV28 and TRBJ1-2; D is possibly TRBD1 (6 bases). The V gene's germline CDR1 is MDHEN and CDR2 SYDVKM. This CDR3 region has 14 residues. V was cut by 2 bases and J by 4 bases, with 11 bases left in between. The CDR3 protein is CASSLQTGFYGYTF. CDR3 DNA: TGTGCCAGCAGTTTACAGACAGGATTCTATGGCTACACCTTC.

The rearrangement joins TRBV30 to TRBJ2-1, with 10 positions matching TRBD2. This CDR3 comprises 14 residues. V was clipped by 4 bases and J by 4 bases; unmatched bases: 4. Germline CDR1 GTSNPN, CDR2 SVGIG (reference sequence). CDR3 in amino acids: CAWTPGLAYNEQFF. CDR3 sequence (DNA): TGTGCCTGGACTCCGGGACTAGCGTACAATGAGCAGTTCTTC.